The sequence of this TCR beta chain was determined in a study of cytomegalovirus exposure and HLA in healthy donors. Study results and caveats: Several of the most significant clusters appeared, in a later analysis, to be linked to common viral pathogens.

Details on this clone: Its matching antigen is unknown.

Trimming stripped 5 bases from V and 7 bases from J, with 12 bases between. Per the germline V gene, CDR1 is SGHTA and CDR2 is FQGNSA. The CDR3 runs 14 residues. This PCR relied on a set of 60 Vbeta primers and 13 Jbeta primers. TCRdb's table, derived via immunoSEQ multiplex PCR, lists solely in-frame clones and lacks some. The sample shows roughly 35,000 clones, about half of them seen only once. The chain joins TRBV7-2 to TRBJ1-6; D possibly corresponds to TRBD1 (5 bases). Sequenced sample: PBMCs. This sequence originates from a woman in her 40s in good health and CMV-seropositive. In nucleotides, the CDR3 is TGTGCCAGCAGCCCCAGTCGGGGGAATTCACCCCTCCACTTT. Its translation is CASSPSRGNSPLHF.